What follows are 20 T cell receptor beta chains derived from one specimen sequenced in a study of cytomegalovirus exposure and HLA in healthy donors. The PCR had 60 Vbeta and 13 Jbeta primers. The protocol was immunoSEQ multiplex PCR, while the TCRdb copy is restricted to in-frame clones and leaves out a portion. The listing contains some 200,000 clones. The sequencing input was PBMCs. The receptors originated from a girl aged 2 to 9 in good health and CMV-seropositive.

The rearrangement links TRBV28 to TRBJ1-2; D remains ambiguous. This CDR3 has 13 residues. Germline lookup yields CDR1 MDHEN and CDR2 SYDVKM. V was trimmed by 5 bases and J by 6 bases, leaving 13 bases between them. The CDR3 spells CASSLRLRDGYTF. Here the CDR3 DNA reads TGTGCCAGCAGTCTCAGGTTGCGGGATGGCTACACCTTC.

The CDR3: CASALRGTDTQYF. The CDR3 region has the DNA TGTGCCAGTGCCCTCAGGGGCACAGATACGCAGTATTTT. The chain is built from TRBV19 and TRBJ2-3; D may be TRBD1 (5 bases). Deletions cut 8 bases from V and 1 base from J, with 10 bases between. CDR1 and CDR2 (germline): LNHDA, SQIVND (reference sequence). The CDR3 has 13 amino acids.

The V call is TRBV11-2, the J call TRBJ2-1, with 7 bases lining up with TRBD2. Trimming removed 0 bases from V and 8 bases from J; junction bases left unmatched: 13. The CDR3 totals 17 residues. In germline, CDR1 is SGHAT, CDR2 FQNNGV. The CDR3 sequence is CASSLDSLAVGRDEQFF. CDR3 nucleotide sequence: TGTGCCAGCAGCTTAGATAGCCTAGCGGTGGGGAGAGATGAGCAGTTCTTC.

The chain employs TRBV25-1 and TRBJ2-1; 8 positions agree with TRBD1. Germline CDR1 MGHDK, CDR2 SYGVNS. The CDR3 loop spans 18 amino acids. J lost 10 bases, V lost 2 bases, and 19 bases had no gene match. CDR3 in DNA: TGTGCCAGCAGTGAAAGTAAAGACAGGGGTCGGCTAGGCCACGAGCAGTTCTTC. Protein product: CASSESKDRGRLGHEQFF.

This sequence joins TRBV6-1 and TRBJ1-2, with D perhaps matching TRBD1 (6 bases). V lost 5 bases to trimming and J lost 2 bases, with 9 bases between them. Germline CDR1 and CDR2: MNHNS and SASEGT. CDR3 length: 13 residues. The CDR3 region has the DNA TGTGCCAGCAGTAATACAGGGAACTATGGCTACACCTTC. Protein sequence: CASSNTGNYGYTF.

The V gene is TRBV18, the J gene TRBJ2-1; no definite D call. The V end lost 0 bases, the J end lost 0 bases, and 6 bases lay between the germline ends. The CDR3 length is 15 residues. The germline V gene has CDR1 KGHSH and CDR2 LQKENI. This CDR3 is CASSPPPYSYNEQFF. In nucleotides, the CDR3 is TGTGCCAGCTCACCACCCCCTTACTCCTACAATGAGCAGTTCTTC.

The chain links TRBV2 to TRBJ2-2; D call uncertain. Germline CDR1 reads SNHLY; CDR2 reads FYNNEI. The CDR3 is 12 amino acids. Deletions cut 6 bases from V and 3 bases from J, with 5 bases between. The CDR3 DNA is TGTGCCAGCAGCGTTTACACCGGGGAGCTGTTTTTT. Translated: CASSVYTGELFF.

The CDR3 is CASSGGTVNEKLFF. CDR3 sequence (DNA): TGCGCCAGCAGTGGAGGGACAGTGAATGAAAAACTGTTTTTT. J is TRBJ1-4 and V is TRBV10-2; 7 bases line up with TRBD1. CDR3 length equals 14 residues. CDR1 is WSHSY, CDR2 SAAADI, per germline. V shed 4 bases, J shed 5 bases, and the junction held 4 bases outside the gene matches.

The CDR3 here is CASSQAQDWVEQFF. The CDR3 DNA follows: TGTGCCAGCAGCCAAGCTCAGGACTGGGTTGAGCAGTTCTTC. The chain recombines TRBV4-2 with TRBJ2-1; perhaps TRBD2 as D (5 bases). The CDR3 totals 14 residues. The V end lost 1 base, the J end lost 9 bases, and 13 bases lay between the germline ends. The germline V gene has CDR1 LGHNA and CDR2 YNFKEQ.

The V call is TRBV7-3, the J call TRBJ2-3; maybe TRBD2 (5 bases). CDR3 length: 16 amino acids. Germline V gene data show CDR1 as SGHTA and CDR2 as FQGTGA. The germline V and J ends were trimmed by 5 bases and 0 bases, with 15 bases remaining between them. CDR3 coding DNA: TGTGCCAGCAGCCGAGTCCCAAGCGGAAGCACAGATACGCAGTATTTT. Protein product: CASSRVPSGSTDTQYF.

This chain connects TRBV7-6 to TRBJ1-5, with unresolved D. Germline CDR1 is SGHVS and CDR2 is FNYEAQ. The ends were cut back, 0 bases at V and 3 bases at J, with 12 bases in the middle. The CDR3 totals 16 residues. This CDR3 is CASSLAPGGPNQPQHF. The CDR3 nucleotides are TGTGCCAGCAGCTTAGCCCCCGGAGGACCCAATCAGCCCCAGCATTTT. The full variable domain, completed using reference TRBV7-6 and TRBJ1-5, is GAGVSQSPRYKVTKRGQDVALRCDPISGHVSLYWYRQALGQGPEFLTYFNYEAQQDKSGLPNDRFSAERPEGSISTLTIQRTEQRDSAMYRCASSLAPGGPNQPQHFGDGTRLSIL.

The chain links TRBV5-1 to TRBJ2-3; D perhaps matches TRBD1 (6 bases). The CDR3 consists of 16 residues. The V end was cut by 1 base, the J end by 1 base, with 13 bases between. CDR1 and CDR2 (germline): SGHRS, YFSETQ. CDR3 loop: CASSLTGTSGTDTQYF. In DNA, the CDR3 is TGCGCCAGCAGCTTGACCGGGACAAGCGGCACAGATACGCAGTATTTT.

This chain links TRBV4-1 with TRBJ2-3, with TRBD1 as a possible D gene (6 bases). Germline V gene data show CDR1 as MGHRA and CDR2 as YSYEKL. This CDR3 is 16 amino acids long. Trimming left V 0 bases short and J 4 bases short, with 14 bases between. CDR3 nucleotide sequence: TGCGCCAGCAGCCAAGATCGAGGACAGTATGCAGATACGCAGTATTTT. Translating it yields CASSQDRGQYADTQYF.

The chain carries TRBV28 and TRBJ1-4; perhaps TRBD1 as D (6 bases). Germline CDR1 reads MDHEN; CDR2 reads SYDVKM. The CDR3 has 13 amino acids. Deletions cut 6 bases from V and 4 bases from J, with 9 bases between. The CDR3 spells CASRWGLNEKLFF. The CDR3 DNA sequence: TGTGCCAGCAGATGGGGGCTTAATGAAAAACTGTTTTTT.

The V gene is TRBV14, the J gene TRBJ1-4; D may be TRBD1 (6 bases). V was cut by 0 bases and J by 10 bases, with 18 bases left in between. CDR3 size: 16 residues. Per the germline V gene, CDR1 is SGHDN and CDR2 is FVKESK. The CDR3 spells CASSQDGLGAPGKLFF. The CDR3 DNA reads as TGTGCCAGCAGCCAAGATGGTTTGGGGGCGCCGGGAAAACTGTTTTTT.

The CDR3 sequence: CASSLMSGGEQFF. The CDR3, as DNA: TGTGCCAGCAGCTTGATGTCTGGGGGCGAGCAGTTCTTC. V usage is TRBV5-5 and J usage is TRBJ2-1, with D possibly being TRBD1 (6 bases). The germline V gene has CDR1 SGHKS and CDR2 YYEKEE (reference sequence). Trimming pared 1 base from V and 10 bases from J, leaving 12 bases between. The CDR3 spans 13 residues.

The J gene is TRBJ1-1, the V gene TRBV19; 7 positions agree with TRBD1. V shed 5 bases and J 0 bases; nucleotides not matched to a gene: 3. Germline CDR1 and CDR2: LNHDA and SQIVND (reference sequence). This CDR3 spans 14 amino acids. CDR3 sequence (DNA): TGTGCCAGTAGTTGGGGACAGATGAACACTGAAGCTTTCTTT. This codes for CASSWGQMNTEAFF. Combining the CDR3 with reference TRBV19 and TRBJ1-1 gives the whole variable domain DGGITQSPKYLFRKEGQNVTLSCEQNLNHDAMYWYRQDPGQGLRLIYYSQIVNDFQKGDIAEGYSVSREKKESFPLTVTSAQKNPTAFYLCASSWGQMNTEAFFGQGTRLTVV.

The J gene is TRBJ2-2, the V gene TRBV2; TRBD1 is a possible D gene (6 bases). V dropped 2 bases and J dropped 8 bases, with 15 bases sitting between them. CDR1 is SNHLY and CDR2 is FYNNEI in the germline V gene. This CDR3 has 15 amino acids. As DNA, the CDR3 is TGTGCCAGCAGTGAACAGGGGTACATCGCAGGGGAGCTGTTTTTT. Translation gives CASSEQGYIAGELFF.

V usage is TRBV7-2 and J usage is TRBJ2-6, with a possible D match to TRBD1 (6 bases). Germline-derived CDR1 and CDR2 are SGHTA and FQGNSA. The CDR3 covers 15 residues. The germline V and J ends were trimmed by 6 bases and 2 bases, with 11 bases remaining between them. CDR3: CASSYAGAGANVLTF. CDR3 DNA: TGTGCCAGCAGTTATGCAGGGGCTGGGGCCAACGTCCTGACTTTC. Full variable domain (missing parts from reference TRBV7-2 and TRBJ2-6): GAGVSQSPSNKVTEKGKDVELRCDPISGHTALYWYRQSLGQGLEFLIYFQGNSAPDKSGLPSDRFSAERTGGSVSTLTIQRTQQEDSAVYLCASSYAGAGANVLTFGAGSRLTVL.

The J gene is TRBJ1-4, the V gene TRBV28; the D is unclear. V was cut by 10 bases and J by 11 bases, with 17 bases left in between. The CDR3 contains 12 residues. In germline, CDR1 is MDHEN, CDR2 SYDVKM. The CDR3 spells CATAEQAGKLFF. The CDR3 DNA reads as TGTGCCACCGCCGAGCAGGCGGGGAAACTGTTTTTT.